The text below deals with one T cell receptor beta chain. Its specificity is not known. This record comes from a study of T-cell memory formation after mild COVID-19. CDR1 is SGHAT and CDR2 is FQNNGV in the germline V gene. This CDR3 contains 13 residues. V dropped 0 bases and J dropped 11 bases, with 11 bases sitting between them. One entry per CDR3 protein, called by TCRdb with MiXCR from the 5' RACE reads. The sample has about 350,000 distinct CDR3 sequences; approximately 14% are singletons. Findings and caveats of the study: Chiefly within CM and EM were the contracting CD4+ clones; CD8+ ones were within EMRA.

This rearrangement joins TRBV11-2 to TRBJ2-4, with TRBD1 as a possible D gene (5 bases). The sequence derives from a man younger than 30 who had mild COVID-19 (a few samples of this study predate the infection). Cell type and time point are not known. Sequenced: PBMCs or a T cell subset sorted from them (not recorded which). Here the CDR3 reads CASSLDFGQFQYF. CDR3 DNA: TGTGCCAGCAGCTTAGACTTCGGACAATTTCAGTACTTC.